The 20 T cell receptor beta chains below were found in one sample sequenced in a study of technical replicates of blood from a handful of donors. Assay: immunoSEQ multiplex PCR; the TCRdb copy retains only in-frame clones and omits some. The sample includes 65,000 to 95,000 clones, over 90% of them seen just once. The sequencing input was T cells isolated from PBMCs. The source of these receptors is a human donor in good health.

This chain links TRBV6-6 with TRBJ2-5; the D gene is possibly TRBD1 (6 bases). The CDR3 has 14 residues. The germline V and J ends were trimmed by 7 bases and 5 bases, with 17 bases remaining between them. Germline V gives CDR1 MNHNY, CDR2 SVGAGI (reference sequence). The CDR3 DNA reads TGTGCCAGCACCCTCAACTACAGGGCTGAGACCCAGTACTTC. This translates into CASTLNYRAETQYF.

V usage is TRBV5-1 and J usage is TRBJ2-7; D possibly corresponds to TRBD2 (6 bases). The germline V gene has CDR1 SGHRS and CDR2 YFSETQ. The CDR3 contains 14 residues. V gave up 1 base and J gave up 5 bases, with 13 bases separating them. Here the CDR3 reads CASSLRDFLDEQYF. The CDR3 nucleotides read TGCGCCAGCAGCTTGAGGGACTTCCTAGACGAGCAGTACTTC.

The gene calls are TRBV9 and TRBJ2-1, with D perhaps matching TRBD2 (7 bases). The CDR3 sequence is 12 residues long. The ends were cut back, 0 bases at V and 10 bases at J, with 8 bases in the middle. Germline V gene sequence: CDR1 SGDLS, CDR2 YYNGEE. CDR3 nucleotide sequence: TGTGCCAGCAGCGTAGAGGGGGGGGAGCAGTTCTTC. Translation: CASSVEGGEQFF. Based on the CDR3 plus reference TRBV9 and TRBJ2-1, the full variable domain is DSGVTQTPKHLITATGQRVTLRCSPRSGDLSVYWYQQSLDQGLQFLIQYYNGEERAKGNILERFSAQQFPDLHSELNLSSLELGDSALYFCASSVEGGEQFFGPGTRLTVL.

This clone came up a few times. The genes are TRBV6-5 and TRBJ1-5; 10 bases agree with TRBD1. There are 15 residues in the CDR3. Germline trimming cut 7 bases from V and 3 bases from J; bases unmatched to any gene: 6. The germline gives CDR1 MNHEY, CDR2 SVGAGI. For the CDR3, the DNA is TGTGCCAGCACTAAAGACAGGGGGCCCAATCAGCCCCAGCATTTT. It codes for CASTKDRGPNQPQHF.

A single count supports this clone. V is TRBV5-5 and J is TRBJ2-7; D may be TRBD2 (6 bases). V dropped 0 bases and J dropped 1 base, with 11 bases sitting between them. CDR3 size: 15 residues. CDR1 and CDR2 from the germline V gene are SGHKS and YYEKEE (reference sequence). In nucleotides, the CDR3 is TGTGCCAGCAGCTTGGGGGGGGTGTTGTCCTACGAGCAGTACTTC. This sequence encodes CASSLGGVLSYEQYF. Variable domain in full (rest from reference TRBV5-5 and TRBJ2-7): DAGVTQSPTHLIKTRGQQVTLRCSPISGHKSVSWYQQVLGQGPQFIFQYYEKEERGRGNFPDRFSARQFPNYSSELNVNALLLGDSALYLCASSLGGVLSYEQYFGPGTRLTVT.

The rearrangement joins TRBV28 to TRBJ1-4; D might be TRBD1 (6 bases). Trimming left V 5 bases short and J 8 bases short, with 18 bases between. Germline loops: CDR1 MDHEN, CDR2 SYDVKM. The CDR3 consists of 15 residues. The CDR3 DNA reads TGTGCCAGCAGTCTTGTCGGGACACCCCCAGAAAAACTGTTTTTT. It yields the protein CASSLVGTPPEKLFF.

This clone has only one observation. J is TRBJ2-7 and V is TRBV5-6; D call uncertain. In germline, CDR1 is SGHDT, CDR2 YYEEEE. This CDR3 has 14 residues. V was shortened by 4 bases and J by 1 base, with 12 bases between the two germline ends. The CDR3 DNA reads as TGTGCCAGCAGCCCTACGACTGATTCCTACGAGCAGTACTTC. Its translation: CASSPTTDSYEQYF.

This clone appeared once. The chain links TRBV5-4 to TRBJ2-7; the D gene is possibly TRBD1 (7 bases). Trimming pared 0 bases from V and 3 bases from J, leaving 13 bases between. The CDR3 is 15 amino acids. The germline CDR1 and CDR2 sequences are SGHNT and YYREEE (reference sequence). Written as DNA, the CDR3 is TGTGCCAGCAGCTTGGGGGGGGACAGACTCTACGAGCAGTACTTC. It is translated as CASSLGGDRLYEQYF.

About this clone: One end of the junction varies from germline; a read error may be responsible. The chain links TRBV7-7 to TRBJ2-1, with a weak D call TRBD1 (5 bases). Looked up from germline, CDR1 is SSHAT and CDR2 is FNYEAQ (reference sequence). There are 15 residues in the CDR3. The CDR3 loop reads CASSLGQGSLNEQFF. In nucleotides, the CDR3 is TGTGCTAGCAGCTTAGGGCAGGGCTCACTCAATGAGCAGTTCTTC.

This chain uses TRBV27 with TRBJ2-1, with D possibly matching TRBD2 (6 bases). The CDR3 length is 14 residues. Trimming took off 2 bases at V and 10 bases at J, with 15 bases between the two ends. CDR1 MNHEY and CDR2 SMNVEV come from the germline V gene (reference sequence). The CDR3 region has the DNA TGTGCCAGCAGTTTACCTGGGGAGGTATGGGAGCAGTTCTTC. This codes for CASSLPGEVWEQFF.

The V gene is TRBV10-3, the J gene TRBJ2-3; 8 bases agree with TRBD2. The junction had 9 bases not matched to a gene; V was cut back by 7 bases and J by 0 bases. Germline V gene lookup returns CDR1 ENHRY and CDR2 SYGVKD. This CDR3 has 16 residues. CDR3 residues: CAITPTSVTSTDTQYF. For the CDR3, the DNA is TGTGCCATCACTCCGACTAGCGTTACTAGCACAGATACGCAGTATTTT.

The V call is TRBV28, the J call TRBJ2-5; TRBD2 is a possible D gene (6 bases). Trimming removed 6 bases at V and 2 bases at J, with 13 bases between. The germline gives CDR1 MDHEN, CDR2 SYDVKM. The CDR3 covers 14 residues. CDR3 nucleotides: TGTGCCAGCAGGGGGGGACGGGAACAAGAGACCCAGTACTTC. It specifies CASRGGREQETQYF.

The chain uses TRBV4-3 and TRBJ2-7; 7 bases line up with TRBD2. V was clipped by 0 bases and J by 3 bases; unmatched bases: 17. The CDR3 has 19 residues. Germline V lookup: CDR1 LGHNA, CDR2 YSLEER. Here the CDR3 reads CASSQDLNLAGLTYYEQYF. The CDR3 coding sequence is TGCGCCAGCAGCCAAGATTTGAACCTCGCGGGACTAACCTACTACGAGCAGTACTTC.

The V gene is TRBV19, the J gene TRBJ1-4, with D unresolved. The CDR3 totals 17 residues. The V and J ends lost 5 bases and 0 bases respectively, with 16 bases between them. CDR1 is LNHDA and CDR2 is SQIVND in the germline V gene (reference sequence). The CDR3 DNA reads TGTGCCAGTAGTGGAACCAGGATCAGCACAACTAATGAAAAACTGTTTTTT. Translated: CASSGTRISTTNEKLFF.

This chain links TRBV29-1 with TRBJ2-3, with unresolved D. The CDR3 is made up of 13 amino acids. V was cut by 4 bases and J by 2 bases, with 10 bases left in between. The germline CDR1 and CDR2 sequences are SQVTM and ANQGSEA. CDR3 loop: CSVGLGFTDTQYF. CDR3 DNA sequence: TGCAGCGTTGGGCTAGGTTTCACAGATACGCAGTATTTT.

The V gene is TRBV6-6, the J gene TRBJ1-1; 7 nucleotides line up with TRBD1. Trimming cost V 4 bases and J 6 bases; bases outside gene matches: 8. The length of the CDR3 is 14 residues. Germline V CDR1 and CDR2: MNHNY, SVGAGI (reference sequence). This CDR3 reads CASSFDRATPEAFF. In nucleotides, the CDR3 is TGTGCCAGCAGTTTTGACAGGGCGACTCCTGAAGCTTTCTTT.

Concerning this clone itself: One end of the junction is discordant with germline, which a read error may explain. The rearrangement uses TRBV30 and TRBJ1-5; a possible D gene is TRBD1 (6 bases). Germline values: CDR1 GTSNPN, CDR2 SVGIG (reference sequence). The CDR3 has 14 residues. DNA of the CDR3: TGTGCCTGGAGTCTAGACAGGCTCAATCCGCCCCAGCATTTT. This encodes CAWSLDRLNPPQHF.

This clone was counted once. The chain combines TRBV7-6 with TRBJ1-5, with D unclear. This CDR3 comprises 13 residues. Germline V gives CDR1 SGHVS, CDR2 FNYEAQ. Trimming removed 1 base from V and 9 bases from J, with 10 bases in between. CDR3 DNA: TGTGCCAGCAGCTTAGACGGAGCGGGGCCCCAGCATTTT. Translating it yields CASSLDGAGPQHF.

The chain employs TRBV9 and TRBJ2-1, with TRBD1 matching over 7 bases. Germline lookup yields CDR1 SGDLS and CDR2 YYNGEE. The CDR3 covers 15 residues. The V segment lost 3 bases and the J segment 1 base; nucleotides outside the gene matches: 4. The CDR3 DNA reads TGTGCCAGCAGCGCCGGACAGGCGTCCTACAATGAGCAGTTCTTC. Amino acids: CASSAGQASYNEQFF.

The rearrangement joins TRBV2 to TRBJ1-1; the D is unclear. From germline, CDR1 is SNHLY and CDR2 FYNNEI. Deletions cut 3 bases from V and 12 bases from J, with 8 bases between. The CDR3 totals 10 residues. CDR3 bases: TGTGCCAGCAGTGATCTCTCGTCTTTCTTT. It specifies CASSDLSSFF.